These 17 T cell receptor beta chains originate from one sample sequenced in a study of Graves' ophthalmopathy and Graves' hyperthyroidism (dated 2018 in TCRdb). Sequencing was performed on an Illumina HiSeq 2000. For repertoire sequencing, TCR beta CDR3 regions were amplified from RNA transcripts. A first-round RT-PCR used HTBI primers with the Qiagen OneStep RT-PCR kit, followed by a second-round multiplex PCR, size selection and purification. Through fastp at Q25 and MiXCR, TCRdb rebuilt clones from the public reads, retaining in-frame beta chains. Duplicate CDR3 protein sequences are folded into a single record with the most common DNA and genes. Counted in this sample were approximately 380,000 distinct CDR3 sequences; under 25% of them appeared once. 2.5% to 3.5% of the sample lies in the top ten. Material for sequencing was peripheral blood. These receptor sequences come from a woman younger than 30 with stable Graves' hyperthyroidism. Donor details come from another sample of the same person, matched by shared clones.

In regard to this clonotype: A much larger clone sits a single nucleotide away, making a read error possible. The chain combines TRBV7-3 with TRBJ1-1, with TRBD1 as a possible D gene (6 bases). CDR3 length: 15 residues. CDR1 and CDR2 (germline): SGHTA, FQGTGA. Deletions cut 2 bases from V and 1 base from J, with 11 bases between. The CDR3 here is CASSLWGRANTEAFF. The CDR3, as DNA: TGTGCCAGCAGCTTATGGGGGCGAGCGAACACTGAAGCTTTCTTT.

This clonotype appeared a few times. The rearrangement joins TRBV2 to TRBJ2-4; D call uncertain. Germline V gene lookup returns CDR1 SNHLY and CDR2 FYNNEI. With 6 bases removed from V and 13 bases from J, the gap between germline ends came to 16 bases. The CDR3 runs to 12 residues. CDR3 bases: TGTGCCAGCAGAAGTAGGGCCAAAGCCCAGTACTTC. It specifies CASRSRAKAQYF.

As DNA, the CDR3 is TGTGCCAGCAGTGTGAAGGTAGGGGATGAAGCTTTCTTT. It yields the protein CASSVKVGDEAFF. V and J are TRBV6-1 and TRBJ1-1; tentative D call: TRBD1 (5 bases). Germline V lookup: CDR1 MNHNS, CDR2 SASEGT. Trimming left V 4 bases short and J 7 bases short, with 13 bases between. This CDR3 region has 13 residues.

This clonotype has a count of ten or more. CDR3 sequence reads: CSARTQGETQYF. The CDR3 nucleotides are TGCAGTGCTAGAACCCAGGGGGAGACCCAGTACTTC. V gene TRBV20-1 combines with J gene TRBJ2-5; possibly TRBD1 for D (6 bases). Germline V gives CDR1 DFQATT, CDR2 SNEGSKA (reference sequence). The CDR3 runs to 12 residues. V lost 2 bases to trimming and J lost 5 bases, with 9 bases between them.

The V and J genes are TRBV18 and TRBJ2-7, with D perhaps TRBD1 (6 bases). The CDR3 totals 14 residues. Germline values: CDR1 KGHSH, CDR2 LQKENI. Trimming took off 3 bases at V and 3 bases at J, with 12 bases between the two ends. The CDR3 sequence: CASSPGDTHYEQYF. The CDR3, as DNA: TGTGCCAGCTCACCTGGGGACACCCACTACGAGCAGTACTTC.

V is TRBV6-1 and J is TRBJ1-2; no reliable D call. V gave up 10 bases and J gave up 6 bases, with 18 bases separating them. The CDR3 has 13 residues. Germline V CDR1 and CDR2: MNHNS, SASEGT. CDR3 in amino acids: CATTRAPRDGYTF. The CDR3 nucleotides are TGTGCCACTACTAGGGCCCCCCGGGATGGCTACACCTTC.

Ten or more counts support this clonotype. V gene TRBV19 combines with J gene TRBJ2-2, with a tentative D call TRBD2 (5 bases). This CDR3 has 17 amino acids. V lost 3 bases and J 5 bases, leaving 19 bases between the germline ends. Germline lookup yields CDR1 LNHDA and CDR2 SQIVND (reference sequence). CDR3 loop: CASSMEARTLGTGELFF. In DNA form, the CDR3 reads TGTGCCAGTAGTATGGAGGCCCGGACCCTCGGGACCGGGGAGCTGTTTTTT.

This clonotype was seen at least ten times. This chain uses TRBV24-1 with TRBJ1-1, with a weak D call TRBD1 (6 bases). Looked up from germline, CDR1 is KGHDR and CDR2 is SFDVKD. The CDR3 runs 11 residues. Trimming pared 5 bases from V and 7 bases from J, leaving 7 bases between. The CDR3 DNA reads TGTGCCACCAGTGCGGACAGTGAAGCTTTCTTT. Its translation is CATSADSEAFF.

This clonotype was detected ten times or more. The J gene is TRBJ2-4, the V gene TRBV29-1, with 7 positions matching TRBD1. Germline lookup yields CDR1 SQVTM and CDR2 ANQGSEA. J gave up 8 bases and V 6 bases, and 7 bases lay outside the gene matches. The CDR3 runs to 12 residues. Here the CDR3 reads CSVRDSVDIQYF. DNA of the CDR3: TGCAGCGTAAGGGACAGCGTGGACATTCAGTACTTC.

In this sample, this clonotype turned up many times. The genes are TRBV2 and TRBJ2-2, with 11 nucleotides matching TRBD2. Trimming took 7 bases from V and 3 from J; bases not matched to a gene: 4. The CDR3 covers 15 residues. The germline gives CDR1 SNHLY, CDR2 FYNNEI. DNA for the CDR3: TGTGCCAGCATGGGGACTAGCGGATACACCGGGGAGCTGTTTTTT. It specifies CASMGTSGYTGELFF.

This clonotype occurred many times. The V gene is TRBV11-2, the J gene TRBJ1-3; D may be TRBD1 (6 bases). Per germline, CDR1 SGHAT and CDR2 FQNNGV. Trimming shortened V by 3 bases and J by 1 base, and 13 bases separated the two germline ends. The CDR3 spans 16 residues. CDR3 region: CASSLDSYSSGNTIYF. For the CDR3, the DNA is TGTGCCAGCAGCTTGGACAGCTACTCTTCTGGAAACACCATATATTTT.

This clonotype appeared many times. V and J are TRBV6-2 or TRBV6-3 and TRBJ1-1; D gene uncertain. The germline V gene has CDR1 MNHEY and CDR2 SVGEGT. V was trimmed by 0 bases and J by 0 bases, leaving 8 bases between them. The CDR3 runs 15 residues. CDR3 sequence (DNA): TGTGCCAGCAGTTACTCACGGGCCCTGAACACTGAAGCTTTCTTT. It is translated as CASSYSRALNTEAFF.

This clonotype was seen many times. V is TRBV29-1 and J is TRBJ2-5; TRBD1 agrees at 7 bases. Germline trimming cut 7 bases from V and 4 bases from J; bases unmatched to any gene: 6. Per the germline V gene, CDR1 is SQVTM and CDR2 is ANQGSEA. CDR3 length equals 12 residues. CDR3 nucleotide sequence: TGCAGCGCAGCGACAGGGTTAGAGACCCAGTACTTC. Encoded protein: CSAATGLETQYF.

This clonotype was found many times. The chain carries TRBV4-1 and TRBJ1-2, with unresolved D. Trimming cost V 3 bases and J 2 bases, with 10 bases left between them. CDR3 length: 14 amino acids. The V gene's germline CDR1 is MGHRA and CDR2 YSYEKL. For the CDR3, the DNA is TGCGCCAGCAGCCACCTAGGACGGAACTATGGCTACACCTTC. It specifies CASSHLGRNYGYTF.

At least ten counts were recorded for this clonotype. The CDR3 DNA reads TGTGCCAGCAGCTTATTCGGGGGATCCCACGAGCAGTACTTC. Translation: CASSLFGGSHEQYF. The chain has TRBV7-6 and TRBJ2-7; D perhaps matches TRBD2 (6 bases). Trimming removed 2 bases from V and 5 bases from J, with 13 bases in between. CDR3 size: 14 residues. CDR1 is SGHVS, CDR2 FNYEAQ, per germline.

As to this clonotype: One base away lies a much larger clone, so this may be a sequencing read error. The V gene is TRBV29-1, the J gene TRBJ1-2, with TRBD1 matching over 7 bases. The CDR3 extends over 13 amino acids. Germline values: CDR1 SQVTM, CDR2 ANQGSEA. The CDR3 nucleotides read TGCAGCGCTGGAGCCGGGACAGTCTATGGCCACACCTTC. This codes for CSAGAGTVYGHTF. Using reference TRBV29-1 and TRBJ1-2 for the parts outside the CDR3, the full variable domain is SAVISQKPSRDICQRGTSLTIQCQVDSQVTMMFWYRQQPGQSLTLIATANQGSEATYESGFVIDKFPISRPNLTFSTLTVSNMSPEDSSIYLCSAGAGTVYGHTFGSGTRLTVV.

The chain joins TRBV11-2 to TRBJ1-2, with 8 bases aligning to TRBD1. Unmatched junction bases numbered 9, after V lost 0 bases and J lost 3 bases. Germline V gene lookup returns CDR1 SGHAT and CDR2 FQNNGV. This CDR3 is built from 17 residues. This CDR3 reads CASSLDRRRQGYYGYTF. The CDR3 nucleotides read TGTGCCAGCAGCTTAGATCGGCGCAGACAGGGGTACTATGGCTACACCTTC.